These 23 T cell receptor beta chains share one sample of origin, sequenced in a study of graft-versus-host responses after intestinal transplantation. TCRdb's copy holds only in-frame clones and misses some; the assay was immunoSEQ multiplex PCR. The sample includes around 100,000 clones, around 94% of them seen just once. Antigens for these TCRs are unknown. This material consisted of unstimulated CD8+ T cells sorted from spleen or lymph node cells, taken before transplant. These receptors all stem from a human donor who was the organ donor for an intestinal transplant.

As DNA, the CDR3 is TGCGCCAGCAGCCAAGTCCCCGGGGGCAATCAGCCCCAGCATTTT. It specifies CASSQVPGGNQPQHF. The chain is built from TRBV4-1 and TRBJ1-5; no definite D call. The length of the CDR3 is 15 residues. V dropped 1 base and J dropped 2 bases, with 9 bases sitting between them. Germline values: CDR1 MGHRA, CDR2 YSYEKL.

A word on this clone: The junction departs from the called germline gene at one end, perhaps through a read error. This rearrangement joins TRBV4-3 to TRBJ1-3, with D possibly TRBD1 on 6 matching bases. Germline loops: CDR1 LGHNA, CDR2 YSLEER. This CDR3 is 17 amino acids long. This chain's CDR3 is CATSQVGIRGGGNTIYF. The CDR3 DNA follows: TGCGCCACCAGCCAAGTGGGGATTAGAGGGGGGGGAAACACCATATATTTT.

V usage is TRBV25-1 and J usage is TRBJ2-7, with unresolved D. The germline CDR1 and CDR2 sequences are MGHDK and SYGVNS. The ends were cut back, 0 bases at V and 3 bases at J, with 3 bases in the middle. The CDR3 runs to 12 residues. The CDR3 region has the DNA TGTGCCAGCAGTGAATACAACTACGAGCAGTACTTC. Translating it yields CASSEYNYEQYF.

Here the CDR3 DNA reads TGTGCCAGCAGTTACTATCTGGGGAACATTCAGTACTTC. It specifies CASSYYLGNIQYF. The chain is built from TRBV6-5 and TRBJ2-4; D gene uncertain. The CDR3 consists of 13 residues. Looked up from germline, CDR1 is MNHEY and CDR2 is SVGAGI. Trimming took off 1 base at V and 7 bases at J, with 8 bases between the two ends.

This clone occurred once. This chain connects TRBV7-9 to TRBJ2-7; TRBD1 aligns across 10 bases. The CDR3 has 16 amino acids. V shed 5 bases, J shed 2 bases, and the junction held 9 bases outside the gene matches. The germline CDR1 and CDR2 sequences are SEHNR and FQNEAQ (reference sequence). The CDR3 reads CASSRTDRGFTYEQYF. CDR3 in DNA: TGTGCCAGCAGCCGAACGGACAGGGGGTTTACCTACGAGCAGTACTTC. The variable domain in full, with the rest retrieved from reference TRBV7-9 and TRBJ2-7, is DTGVSQNPRHKITKRGQNVTFRCDPISEHNRLYWYRQTLGQGPEFLTYFQNEAQLEKSRLLSDRFSAERPKGSFSTLEIQRTEQGDSAMYLCASSRTDRGFTYEQYFGPGTRLTVT.

The V and J genes are TRBV4-1 and TRBJ2-7; D is undetermined. The germline CDR1 and CDR2 sequences are MGHRA and YSYEKL. Trimming left V 1 base short and J 3 bases short, with 10 bases between. This CDR3 contains 14 residues. The CDR3 is CASSQGPEVYEQYF. For the CDR3, the DNA is TGCGCCAGCAGCCAAGGTCCGGAAGTCTACGAGCAGTACTTC.

The chain carries TRBV27 and TRBJ2-4; 8 bases align to TRBD1. The ends lost 6 bases at V and 5 bases at J; junction bases unmatched: 6. Germline-derived CDR1 and CDR2 are MNHEY and SMNVEV (reference sequence). The CDR3 sequence is 14 residues long. CDR3 nucleotides: TGTGCCAGCAGCCGCACAGGGGGTCAAAACATTCAGTACTTC. This translates into CASSRTGGQNIQYF.

The chain is built from TRBV13 and TRBJ2-1; TRBD1 might be the D (5 bases). Germline V lookup: CDR1 PRHDT, CDR2 FYEKMQ (reference sequence). CDR3 length: 14 residues. The V end was cut by 2 bases, the J end by 4 bases, with 9 bases between. The CDR3 sequence is CASSLQPGYNEQFF. CDR3 nucleotide sequence: TGTGCCAGCAGCTTACAACCAGGGTACAATGAGCAGTTCTTC.

In regard to this clone: One end of the junction fails to match germline, which may point to a read error. The chain has TRBV4-1 and TRBJ2-7, with 10 bases fitting TRBD1. The CDR3 runs 16 residues. Germline V gene sequence: CDR1 MGHRA, CDR2 YSYEKL. CDR3 protein: CASSPTRDRGWGEQYF. The CDR3 nucleotides are TGTGCCAGCAGCCCCACCCGGGACAGGGGTTGGGGCGAGCAGTACTTC.

The chain joins TRBV4-1 to TRBJ1-1; D not certain. V was shortened by 6 bases and J by 2 bases, with 16 bases between the two germline ends. This CDR3 contains 15 residues. Germline CDR1 reads MGHRA; CDR2 reads YSYEKL. This CDR3 reads CASSEQRGLNTEAFF. The CDR3 DNA sequence: TGCGCCAGCAGTGAACAACGAGGGCTAAACACTGAAGCTTTCTTT.

This chain uses TRBV9 with TRBJ1-2; 8 bases fit TRBD1. This CDR3 has 15 residues. V lost 4 bases to trimming and J lost 5 bases; unmatched junction nucleotides: 10. Germline CDR1 and CDR2: SGDLS and YYNGEE. CDR3 protein: CASSPGTGGIYGYTF. The CDR3 DNA reads TGTGCCAGCAGCCCAGGGACAGGTGGCATATATGGCTACACCTTC.

This chain links TRBV28 with TRBJ2-1; 11 positions agree with TRBD2. V gave up 2 bases and J gave up 9 bases; unmatched junction bases: 9. From germline, CDR1 is MDHEN and CDR2 SYDVKM. The CDR3 consists of 16 residues. The CDR3 loop is CASSLAILAGESEQFF. CDR3 in DNA: TGTGCCAGCAGTTTAGCGATACTAGCGGGAGAAAGTGAGCAGTTCTTC.

This chain links TRBV19 with TRBJ1-5; TRBD1 is a possible D gene (6 bases). The CDR3 length is 13 residues. The germline V gene encodes CDR1 LNHDA and CDR2 SQIVND (reference sequence). The germline V and J ends were trimmed by 7 bases and 9 bases, with 16 bases remaining between them. CDR3 sequence reads: CASTLLGGGPQHF. CDR3 DNA sequence: TGTGCCAGTACCCTCCTTGGGGGCGGGCCCCAGCATTTT.

The chain carries TRBV4-1 and TRBJ1-2; TRBD1 matches at 9 bases. The CDR3 loop spans 17 amino acids. Germline lookup yields CDR1 MGHRA and CDR2 YSYEKL. Trimming cost V 4 bases and J 8 bases; bases outside gene matches: 17. CDR3 region: CASSLQTSGTGPHGYTF. Written as DNA, the CDR3 is TGCGCCAGCAGCCTCCAAACCTCCGGGACAGGGCCGCACGGCTACACCTTC.

The genes are TRBV6-1 and TRBJ2-3; 11 positions agree with TRBD2. V gave up 2 bases and J gave up 4 bases; unmatched junction bases: 14. CDR1 and CDR2 (germline): MNHNS, SASEGT. This CDR3 region has 19 residues. CDR3 sequence: CASSEYVVAGGPGSDTQYF. Written as DNA, the CDR3 is TGTGCCAGCAGTGAATACGTGGTAGCGGGAGGGCCGGGATCAGATACGCAGTATTTT.

The rearrangement links TRBV5-1 to TRBJ2-7; 11 positions match TRBD2. Germline trimming cut 8 bases from V and 3 bases from J; bases unmatched to any gene: 16. The germline gives CDR1 SGHRS, CDR2 YFSETQ. There are 17 residues in the CDR3. DNA for the CDR3: TGCGCCAGTAATTTAGCGGGAGGGCCCTTCCATTTCTACGAGCAGTACTTC. Translation gives CASNLAGGPFHFYEQYF.

The CDR3 coding sequence is TGTGCCAGCAGCCAAGCAGGCCGAGGCTACACCTTC. Amino acid sequence: CASSQAGRGYTF. The chain employs TRBV9 and TRBJ1-2; D call uncertain. CDR3 length: 12 amino acids. V was clipped by 4 bases and J by 8 bases, with 12 bases between them. In germline, CDR1 is SGDLS, CDR2 YYNGEE.

The rearrangement links TRBV27 to TRBJ2-1, with 9 bases lining up with TRBD2. After removal of 3 bases from V and 2 bases from J, the junction contained 2 bases not matched to a gene. This CDR3 has 15 residues. The germline gives CDR1 MNHEY, CDR2 SMNVEV (reference sequence). CDR3 in amino acids: CASSFSGSTYNEQFF. The CDR3 nucleotides are TGTGCCAGCAGTTTTAGCGGGAGCACCTACAATGAGCAGTTCTTC.

This clone was seen only a few times. The chain carries TRBV19 and TRBJ2-7; no clear D. The V end was cut by 2 bases, the J end by 3 bases, with 8 bases between. The germline CDR1 and CDR2 sequences are LNHDA and SQIVND (reference sequence). The CDR3 runs to 13 residues. Written as DNA, the CDR3 is TGTGCCAGTAGTATACCACAGTTCTACGAGCAGTACTTC. It translates to CASSIPQFYEQYF.

The V call is TRBV27, the J call TRBJ1-2; 10 bases fit TRBD1. The CDR3 sequence is 13 residues long. J lost 8 bases, V lost 8 bases, and 8 bases had no gene match. Germline V gives CDR1 MNHEY, CDR2 SMNVEV (reference sequence). CDR3 coding DNA: TGTGCCAGCGGGACAGGGGAGTTTGACGGCTACACCTTC. This gives the protein CASGTGEFDGYTF.

The J gene is TRBJ2-3, the V gene TRBV4-1; 10 nucleotides align to TRBD2. The CDR3 is 15 residues long. The V segment lost 1 base and the J segment 8 bases; nucleotides outside the gene matches: 6. Germline CDR1 and CDR2: MGHRA and YSYEKL. The CDR3 sequence: CASSQVDQREGTQYF. The CDR3 region has the DNA TGCGCCAGCAGCCAAGTGGACCAGCGGGAGGGTACGCAGTATTTT.

The chain joins TRBV19 to TRBJ1-1; D remains ambiguous. The CDR3 loop spans 14 amino acids. Trimming stripped 5 bases from V and 5 bases from J, with 15 bases between. Germline CDR1 and CDR2: LNHDA and SQIVND (reference sequence). The CDR3, as DNA: TGTGCCAGTAGTTTTCTATTCCCGGGGACTGAAGCTTTCTTT. As protein: CASSFLFPGTEAFF.

The J gene is TRBJ2-7, the V gene TRBV19; D is unclear. The V and J ends lost 5 bases and 2 bases respectively, with 10 bases between them. CDR1 is LNHDA and CDR2 is SQIVND in the germline V gene (reference sequence). The CDR3 runs 13 residues. The CDR3 loop reads CASSLTGAYEQYF. The CDR3 DNA sequence: TGTGCCAGTAGTCTGACTGGAGCCTACGAGCAGTACTTC.